The source of this T cell receptor beta chain is a study of blood T cells in healthy people across ages. As for the study in general: Template-switching capture recovered about one barcoded beta molecule per two T cells. Study-level points and caveats: Whereas aged donors had fewer naive CD4+ cells, long-lived donors had more of them and higher diversity.

This clonotype was observed a handful of times. Its specificity is not known. A sample-barcoded 5' primer and a J-beta primer mix were used in a second PCR of roughly 6 to 11 cycles. Every sample returned 3 million or more CDR3-containing paired-end reads. TCRdb ran MiXCR on the 5' RACE reads and lists one entry per CDR3 protein. In the table there are roughly 1.5 million distinct CDR3 sequences, 40% to 45% of which are singletons. V lost 5 bases to trimming and J lost 5 bases; unmatched junction nucleotides: 5. This CDR3 region has 13 residues. The total RNA that was extracted per sample amounted to at least 5 micrograms.

Sequenced material: blood. The V call is TRBV12-3 or TRBV12-4, the J call TRBJ2-5; TRBD1 matches 7 bases. The TCR was taken from a woman between 18 and 30 years old in good health. For the CDR3, the DNA is TGTGCCAGCAGTAGGGACAGACTGGAGACCCAGTACTTC. Translation: CASSRDRLETQYF.